This TCR beta chain is from a study of blood T cell repertoires in COVID-19. Looking at the study overall: Sample material is recorded as cDNA or gDNA derived from T cells, B-cell-depleted T cells, or PBMCs.

Profiling relied on immunoSEQ multiplex PCR, and the TCRdb table lists in-frame clones only, not all of them. The table has roughly 150,000 clones, roughly 74% seen once. The CDR3 totals 13 residues. Germline V lookup: CDR1 LNHDA, CDR2 SQIVND (reference sequence). Deletions cut 11 bases from V and 4 bases from J, with 17 bases between. The clonotype originates from a woman of 80 years or more with acute or convalescent COVID-19. The sample taken for sequencing was peripheral blood. This sequence joins TRBV19 and TRBJ1-2; TRBD1 might be the D (6 bases). The chain's CDR3 is CAVKSRGGYGYTF. The CDR3 DNA sequence: TGTGCCGTCAAGTCCAGGGGTGGCTATGGCTACACCTTC.